The 16 T cell receptor beta chains in this list originate from one sample, sequenced in a study of T cell repertoires in cytomegalovirus infection. MiXCR, applied by TCRdb to the reads, yields one record per CDR3 protein. Among approximately 310,000 distinct CDR3 sequences listed, just under 25% were seen once. These receptors are not linked to any known antigen. The sequencing used cultured PBMCs, collected from culture after CMV antigen stimulation. The receptor source for this set is a human donor in good health (CMV status not recorded). Some clones in this sample may be carry-over from other donors' samples.

This clonotype has a handful of counts. The rearrangement links TRBV25-1 to TRBJ2-7; 7 nucleotides match TRBD1. This CDR3 region has 16 residues. Trimming cost V 4 bases and J 0 bases; bases outside gene matches: 9. Germline V gene lookup returns CDR1 MGHDK and CDR2 SYGVNS. The chain's CDR3 is CASSARGSYSSYEQYF. The CDR3 nucleotides read TGTGCCAGCAGTGCCAGGGGGTCCTATTCCTCCTACGAGCAGTACTTC.

In its sample, this clonotype was seen a few times. This sequence joins TRBV12-3 or TRBV12-4 and TRBJ2-1; the D is unclear. The V end lost 7 bases, the J end lost 6 bases, and 19 bases lay between the germline ends. The CDR3 extends over 15 amino acids. CDR3 nucleotide sequence: TGTGCCAGCAAAGATCTTCGGCCCCCCCCCAATGAGCAGTTCTTC. It is translated as CASKDLRPPPNEQFF.

The chain carries TRBV20-1 and TRBJ2-1, with 7 bases aligning to TRBD2. J lost 3 bases, V lost 0 bases, and 5 bases had no gene match. The CDR3 totals 15 residues. From germline, CDR1 is DFQATT and CDR2 SNEGSKA (reference sequence). This CDR3 is CSARDLLADYNEQFF. Written as DNA, the CDR3 is TGCAGTGCTAGAGATCTCCTAGCGGACTACAATGAGCAGTTCTTC.

This clonotype was observed at least ten times. The J gene is TRBJ2-1, the V gene TRBV6-1, with unresolved D. V was shortened by 5 bases and J by 12 bases, with 14 bases between the two germline ends. This CDR3 spans 12 amino acids. Per the germline V gene, CDR1 is MNHNS and CDR2 is SASEGT. DNA of the CDR3: TGTGCCAGCAGTTCTAGTACCTTAAGGCAGTTCTTC. Its protein is CASSSSTLRQFF.

The chain has TRBV20-1 and TRBJ2-7; 9 nucleotides line up with TRBD2. Per germline, CDR1 DFQATT and CDR2 SNEGSKA (reference sequence). V dropped 3 bases and J dropped 6; count of bases not matched to a gene: 12. The CDR3 runs to 15 residues. The CDR3 region is CSASGGVSGSPEQYF. Here the CDR3 DNA reads TGCAGTGCTAGTGGTGGTGTTAGCGGGAGTCCCGAGCAGTACTTC.

Comments on this clonotype: The junction shows a germline mismatch at one end, possibly a read error. The rearrangement joins TRBV27 to TRBJ1-5, with unresolved D. The CDR3 is 14 residues long. CDR1 is MNHEY and CDR2 is SMNVEV in the germline V gene (reference sequence). The CDR3 DNA reads as TGTGCCAGCAGGATAGGATATAGCAATCGGCCCCAGCATTTT. This sequence encodes CASRIGYSNRPQHF.

The chain uses TRBV6-6 and TRBJ2-7; TRBD2 matches 8 bases. CDR3 length: 15 residues. Unmatched junction bases numbered 11, after V lost 6 bases and J lost 4 bases. Germline V gene sequence: CDR1 MNHNY, CDR2 SVGAGI (reference sequence). The CDR3 DNA reads as TGTGCCAGCAGGGTTGTAGCGGGACCTGGGTACGAGCAGTACTTC. It yields the protein CASRVVAGPGYEQYF.

The chain carries TRBV11-3 and TRBJ2-7, with 12 bases fitting TRBD2. V dropped 6 bases and J dropped 5; count of bases not matched to a gene: 8. Germline CDR1 reads SGHNT; CDR2 reads YENEEA. The CDR3 has 15 residues. Written as DNA, the CDR3 is TGTGCCAGCAGTTTGACTAGCGGGAGTCCCCACGAGCAGTACTTC. This sequence encodes CASSLTSGSPHEQYF. Full variable domain (outside the CDR3, taken from reference TRBV11-3 and TRBJ2-7): EAGVVQSPRYKIIEKKQPVAFWCNPISGHNTLYWYLQNLGQGPELLIRYENEEAVDDSQLPKDRFSAERLKGVDSTLKIQPAELGDSAVYLCASSLTSGSPHEQYFGPGTRLTVT.

There are many counts of this clonotype. At one end the junction does not follow the germline gene, possibly because of a read error. The CDR3 DNA sequence: TGTGCCAGCAGCTTAGGACGGCCCTCTCTGGCTTTC. This translates into CASSLGRPSLAF. The V gene is TRBV7-2, the J gene TRBJ2-6; D ambiguous. Germline-derived CDR1 and CDR2 are SGHTA and FQGNSA. There are 12 residues in the CDR3.

The V call is TRBV6-5, the J call TRBJ1-1; tentatively, D is TRBD1 (5 bases). Germline V gene lookup returns CDR1 MNHEY and CDR2 SVGAGI. This CDR3 is built from 14 residues. V was pared by 5 bases and J by 1 base, with 11 bases between. CDR3 bases: TGTGCCAGCAGTCCAAAGACAGCGAACACTGAAGCTTTCTTT. It is translated as CASSPKTANTEAFF.

This clonotype showed up many times. The chain joins TRBV19 to TRBJ1-2; 9 nucleotides line up with TRBD1. The CDR3 is made up of 14 amino acids. CDR1 is LNHDA and CDR2 is SQIVND in the germline V gene (reference sequence). V was clipped by 7 bases and J by 7 bases; unmatched bases: 10. In nucleotides, the CDR3 is TGTGCCAGTAAGAACAGGGGGCAAGTTATTGGCTACACCTTC. This sequence encodes CASKNRGQVIGYTF.

The chain uses TRBV7-9 and TRBJ2-3; 9 bases align to TRBD2. The CDR3 runs 17 residues. Germline V lookup: CDR1 SEHNR, CDR2 FQNEAQ (reference sequence). Trimming at V came to 2 bases and at J to 1 base, leaving 7 bases not matched to a gene. The DNA of the CDR3 is TGTGCCAGCAGCTTAAGGAAGGAGCGGGAGGGCACAGATACGCAGTATTTT. It yields the protein CASSLRKEREGTDTQYF.

This clonotype was observed a few times. The rearrangement links TRBV6-2 or TRBV6-3 to TRBJ2-4; 13 bases map to TRBD2. Germline V gene data show CDR1 as MNHEY and CDR2 as SVGEGT. The CDR3 spans 18 residues. Losses at the gene ends were 6 bases for V and 7 bases for J; bases not matched to a gene: 15. DNA for the CDR3: TGTGCCAGCAGCCCTCGACTAGCGGGAGGATCCGGGTTGAACATTCAGTACTTC. It encodes CASSPRLAGGSGLNIQYF.

This clonotype appeared a few times. The CDR3 loop reads CASSPPQGYSNQPQHF. The CDR3 DNA is TGCGCCAGCAGCCCACCTCAGGGATATAGCAATCAGCCCCAGCATTTT. V is TRBV4-3 and J is TRBJ1-5; tentative D call: TRBD1 (5 bases). The CDR3 runs 16 residues. Trimming left V 4 bases short and J 0 bases short, with 13 bases between. Germline lookup yields CDR1 LGHNA and CDR2 YSLEER.

The sample holds a few counts of this clonotype. This sequence joins TRBV30 and TRBJ2-4; tentative D call: TRBD1 (6 bases). Looked up from germline, CDR1 is GTSNPN and CDR2 is SVGIG (reference sequence). The CDR3 totals 12 residues. V shed 2 bases and J shed 11 bases, with 13 bases lying between them. CDR3 nucleotide sequence: TGTGCCTGGAGTTCCCAGGGGTCGGTTCAGTACTTC. Translation gives CAWSSQGSVQYF.

This clonotype has only a few counts. The chain recombines TRBV5-1 with TRBJ2-1, with 13 bases identical to TRBD2. This CDR3 comprises 16 residues. Trimming took 4 bases from V and 3 from J; bases not matched to a gene: 4. Germline V lookup: CDR1 SGHRS, CDR2 YFSETQ. The CDR3 here is CASSDGTSGIYNEQFF. In DNA, the CDR3 is TGCGCCAGCAGCGATGGGACTAGCGGGATCTACAATGAGCAGTTCTTC.